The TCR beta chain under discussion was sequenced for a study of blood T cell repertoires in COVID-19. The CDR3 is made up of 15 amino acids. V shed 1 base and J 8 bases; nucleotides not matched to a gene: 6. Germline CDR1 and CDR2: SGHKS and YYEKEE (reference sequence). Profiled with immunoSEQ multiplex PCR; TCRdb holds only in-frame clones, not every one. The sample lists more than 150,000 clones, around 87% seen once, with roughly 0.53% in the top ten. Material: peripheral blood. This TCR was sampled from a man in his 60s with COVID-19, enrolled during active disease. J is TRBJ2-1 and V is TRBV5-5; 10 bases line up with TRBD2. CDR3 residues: CASSLQTSGMDEQFF. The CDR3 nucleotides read TGTGCCAGCAGCTTGCAAACTAGCGGGATGGATGAGCAGTTCTTC.